The 14 T cell receptor beta chains given below trace back to one sample, sequenced in a study of T-cell memory formation after mild COVID-19. TCRdb reprocessed the 5' RACE reads with MiXCR, giving one entry per CDR3 protein. The sample includes 540,000 or so distinct CDR3 sequences, 20% of them seen just once. Sequenced sample: PBMCs or a T cell subset sorted from them (not recorded which). All receptors come from an adult woman who had mild COVID-19 (a few samples of this study predate the infection). Cell type and time point are not known.

This clonotype was detected a few times. The chain recombines TRBV7-2 with TRBJ2-3, with 7 bases lining up with TRBD2. Trimming removed 0 bases from V and 5 bases from J; junction bases left unmatched: 2. CDR1 SGHTA and CDR2 FQGNSA come from the germline V gene. The CDR3 is 14 amino acids. In DNA, the CDR3 is TGTGCCAGCAGCTTAGCGGGAGGGAAAGATACGCAGTATTTT. Translating gives CASSLAGGKDTQYF. Full variable domain (remainder filled in from reference TRBV7-2 and TRBJ2-3): GAGVSQSPSNKVTEKGKDVELRCDPISGHTALYWYRQSLGQGLEFLIYFQGNSAPDKSGLPSDRFSAERTGGSVSTLTIQRTQQEDSAVYLCASSLAGGKDTQYFGPGTRLTVL.

A few counts support this clonotype. The chain links TRBV5-1 to TRBJ2-3; TRBD2 is a possible D gene (6 bases). Germline assignment: CDR1 SGHRS and CDR2 YFSETQ. Between the trimmed V and J ends, which lost 4 bases and 5 bases, there was a span of 20 bases. The CDR3 covers 16 residues. The CDR3 protein is CASSMGGMDLGDTQYF. In DNA, the CDR3 is TGCGCCAGCAGCATGGGGGGAATGGACCTCGGAGATACGCAGTATTTT. Based on the CDR3 plus reference TRBV5-1 and TRBJ2-3, the full variable domain is KAGVTQTPRYLIKTRGQQVTLSCSPISGHRSVSWYQQTPGQGLQFLFEYFSETQRNKGNFPGRFSGRQFSNSRSEMNVSTLELGDSALYLCASSMGGMDLGDTQYFGPGTRLTVL.

V usage is TRBV7-2 and J usage is TRBJ2-2; 8 bases fit TRBD2. Unmatched junction bases numbered 7, after V lost 6 bases and J lost 4 bases. This CDR3 is 15 amino acids long. Germline-derived CDR1 and CDR2 are SGHTA and FQGNSA. The CDR3, as DNA: TGTGCCAGCAGACTCGGGGGGGCGAGCACCGGGGAGCTGTTTTTT. This sequence encodes CASRLGGASTGELFF.

The rearrangement links TRBV4-1 to TRBJ2-7, with D uncertain. The CDR3 length is 15 residues. In germline, CDR1 is MGHRA, CDR2 YSYEKL. V was clipped by 1 base and J by 1 base, with 11 bases between them. The CDR3 reads CASSQVGGQSYEQYF. CDR3 nucleotides: TGCGCCAGCAGCCAAGTGGGCGGTCAGTCCTACGAGCAGTACTTC.

This clonotype was seen at least ten times. The genes are TRBV5-1 and TRBJ2-4; unclear D gene. The germline V gene encodes CDR1 SGHRS and CDR2 YFSETQ. The CDR3 is made up of 13 amino acids. Between the trimmed V and J ends, which lost 0 bases and 6 bases, there was a span of 7 bases. In DNA form, the CDR3 reads TGCGCCAGCAGCTTGGAAGGCGCAAACATTCAGTACTTC. It is translated as CASSLEGANIQYF.

This clonotype was recorded a few times. V and J are TRBV7-2 and TRBJ2-7, with a possible D match to TRBD1 (5 bases). In germline, CDR1 is SGHTA, CDR2 FQGNSA. The germline V and J ends were trimmed by 6 bases and 7 bases, with 10 bases remaining between them. This CDR3 is 11 amino acids long. The chain's CDR3 is CASRTRTEQYF. CDR3 DNA sequence: TGTGCCAGCAGGACCCGGACAGAGCAGTACTTC.

This clonotype was seen a few times. The genes are TRBV7-8 and TRBJ2-3, with D possibly being TRBD1 (6 bases). The CDR3 contains 15 residues. Germline-derived CDR1 and CDR2 are SGHVS and FQNEAQ. V was shortened by 2 bases and J by 3 bases, with 12 bases between the two germline ends. The CDR3: CASSLPGGATDTQYF. The CDR3 bases are TGTGCCAGCAGCTTACCTGGGGGCGCGACAGATACGCAGTATTTT.

This clonotype has at least ten counts. CDR3 sequence: CASSQGASGHARDTQYF. The DNA of the CDR3 is TGTGCCAGCAGTCAGGGGGCTAGCGGCCATGCACGGGATACGCAGTATTTT. This chain links TRBV7-2 with TRBJ2-3; perhaps TRBD1 as D (8 bases). The germline CDR1 and CDR2 sequences are SGHTA and FQGNSA. The CDR3 totals 17 residues. V was shortened by 6 bases and J by 6 bases, with 25 bases between the two germline ends.

This clonotype was seen at least ten times. The chain couples TRBV18 to TRBJ2-7, with 9 positions matching TRBD1. Unmatched junction bases numbered 5, after V lost 6 bases and J lost 2 bases. The CDR3 has 14 residues. Germline CDR1 reads KGHSH; CDR2 reads LQKENI. The DNA for the CDR3 is TGTGCCAGCTCTGGGGGACAGGGACCCTACGAGCAGTACTTC. Translating it yields CASSGGQGPYEQYF.

This clonotype was detected only a few times. J is TRBJ2-7 and V is TRBV6-2 or TRBV6-3, with a possible D match to TRBD2 (5 bases). V lost 6 bases and J lost 2, with 17 bases in between. From germline, CDR1 is MNHEY and CDR2 SVGEGT. This CDR3 region has 15 residues. This CDR3 is CASSRPRGATYEQYF. DNA for the CDR3: TGTGCCAGCAGCCGCCCTCGGGGAGCGACCTACGAGCAGTACTTC.

CDR3 loop: CASSPEAGEQYEQYF. The CDR3 DNA sequence: TGTGCCAGCAGTCCCGAAGCGGGCGAACAGTACGAGCAGTACTTC. V usage is TRBV12-3 or TRBV12-4 and J usage is TRBJ2-7; D might be TRBD2 (6 bases). The V end lost 5 bases, the J end lost 4 bases, and 18 bases lay between the germline ends. CDR3 length equals 15 residues.

The V gene is TRBV4-2, the J gene TRBJ1-1; no reliable D call. This CDR3 region has 15 residues. Germline lookup yields CDR1 LGHNA and CDR2 YNFKEQ. V was pared by 3 bases and J by 1 base, with 12 bases between. CDR3 DNA sequence: TGTGCCAGCAGCCAGGTCGGTTCGACGAACACTGAAGCTTTCTTT. The encoded protein is CASSQVGSTNTEAFF.

The chain combines TRBV2 with TRBJ2-1; tentative D call: TRBD2 (6 bases). CDR1 and CDR2 (germline): SNHLY, FYNNEI. Trimming removed 6 bases from V and 7 bases from J, with 19 bases in between. The CDR3 is 15 amino acids. The CDR3 is CASSKLDYLGNEQFF. The CDR3 DNA reads as TGTGCCAGCAGCAAGCTGGACTATCTTGGAAATGAGCAGTTCTTC.

This clonotype has a single count. This could be a read error, since a much larger clone is one nucleotide away. V is TRBV13 and J is TRBJ1-1; D gene uncertain. The CDR3 contains 13 residues. Germline V CDR1 and CDR2: PRHDT, FYEKMQ (reference sequence). The V end was cut by 1 base, the J end by 1 base, with 4 bases between. CDR3: CASSLDENTEAFF. The CDR3 nucleotides read TGTGCCAGCAGCTTAGATGAGAACACTGAAGCTTTCTTT.